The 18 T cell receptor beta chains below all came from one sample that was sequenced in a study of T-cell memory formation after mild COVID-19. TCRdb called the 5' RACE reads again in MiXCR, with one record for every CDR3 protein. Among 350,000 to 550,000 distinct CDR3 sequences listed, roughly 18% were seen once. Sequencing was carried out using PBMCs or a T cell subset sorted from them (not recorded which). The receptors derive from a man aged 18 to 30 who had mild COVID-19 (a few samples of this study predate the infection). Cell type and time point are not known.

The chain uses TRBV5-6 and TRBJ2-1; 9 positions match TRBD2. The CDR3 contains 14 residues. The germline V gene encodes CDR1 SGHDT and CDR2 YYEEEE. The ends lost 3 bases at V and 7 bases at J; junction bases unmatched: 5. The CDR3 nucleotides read TGTGCCAGCAGCTCGGGACTAGCTAGGAATGAGCAGTTCTTC. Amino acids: CASSSGLARNEQFF.

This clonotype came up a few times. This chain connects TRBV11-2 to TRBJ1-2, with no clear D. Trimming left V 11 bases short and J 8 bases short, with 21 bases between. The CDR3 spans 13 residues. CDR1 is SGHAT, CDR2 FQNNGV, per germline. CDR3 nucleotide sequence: TGTGCCGTCCTCTGGGCAGGCTTATGGGGCTACACCTTC. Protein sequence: CAVLWAGLWGYTF. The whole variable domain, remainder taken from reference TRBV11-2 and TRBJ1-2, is EAGVAQSPRYKIIEKRQSVAFWCNPISGHATLYWYQQILGQGPKLLIQFQNNGVVDDSQLPKDRFSAERLKGVDSTLKIQPAKLEDSAVYLCAVLWAGLWGYTFGSGTRLTVV.

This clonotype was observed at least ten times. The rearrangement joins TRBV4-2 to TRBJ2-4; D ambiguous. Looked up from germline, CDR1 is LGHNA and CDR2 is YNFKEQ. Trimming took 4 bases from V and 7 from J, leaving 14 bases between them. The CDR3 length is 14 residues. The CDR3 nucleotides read TGTGCCAGCAGCCCACCCGGGCCAGATAACATTCAGTACTTC. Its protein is CASSPPGPDNIQYF.

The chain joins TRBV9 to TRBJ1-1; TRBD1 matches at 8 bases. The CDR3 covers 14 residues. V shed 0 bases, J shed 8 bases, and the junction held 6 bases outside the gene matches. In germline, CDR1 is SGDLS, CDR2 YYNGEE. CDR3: CASSVEGQGHEAFF. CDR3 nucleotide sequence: TGTGCCAGCAGCGTAGAAGGACAGGGTCACGAAGCTTTCTTT.

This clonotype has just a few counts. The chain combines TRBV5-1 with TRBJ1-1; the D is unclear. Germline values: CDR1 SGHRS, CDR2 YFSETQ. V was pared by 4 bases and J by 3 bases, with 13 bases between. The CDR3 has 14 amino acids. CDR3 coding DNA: TGCGCCAGCAGCCACAACAGCGGGTACACTGAAGCTTTCTTT. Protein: CASSHNSGYTEAFF.

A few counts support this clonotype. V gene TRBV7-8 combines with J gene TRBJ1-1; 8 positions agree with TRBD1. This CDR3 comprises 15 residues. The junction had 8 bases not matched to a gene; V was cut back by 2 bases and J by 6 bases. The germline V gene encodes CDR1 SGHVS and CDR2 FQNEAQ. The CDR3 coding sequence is TGTGCCAGCAGCTTACTACAGGGGGGAGGGGCTGAAGCTTTCTTT. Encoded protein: CASSLLQGGGAEAFF.

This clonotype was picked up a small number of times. The CDR3 region is CASSTSLAGADNEQFF. CDR3 DNA: TGTGCCAGCAGTACCTCACTAGCGGGGGCCGACAATGAGCAGTTCTTC. The chain links TRBV28 to TRBJ2-1; 11 bases agree with TRBD2. The V gene's germline CDR1 is MDHEN and CDR2 SYDVKM. The CDR3 covers 16 residues. Trimming took 5 bases from V and 5 from J; bases not matched to a gene: 8.

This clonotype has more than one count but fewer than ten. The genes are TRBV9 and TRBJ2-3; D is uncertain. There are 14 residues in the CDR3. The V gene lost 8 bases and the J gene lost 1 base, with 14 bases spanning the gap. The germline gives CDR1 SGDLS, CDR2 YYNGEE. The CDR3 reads CASSSAPGTDTQYF. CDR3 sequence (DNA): TGTGCCAGTTCCTCTGCGCCAGGCACAGATACGCAGTATTTT.

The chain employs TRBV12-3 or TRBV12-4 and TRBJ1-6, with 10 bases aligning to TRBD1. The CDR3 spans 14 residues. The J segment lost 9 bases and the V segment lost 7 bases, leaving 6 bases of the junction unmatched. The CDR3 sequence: CASTPGQGFSPLHF. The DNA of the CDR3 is TGTGCCAGCACCCCGGGACAGGGGTTTTCACCCCTCCACTTT.

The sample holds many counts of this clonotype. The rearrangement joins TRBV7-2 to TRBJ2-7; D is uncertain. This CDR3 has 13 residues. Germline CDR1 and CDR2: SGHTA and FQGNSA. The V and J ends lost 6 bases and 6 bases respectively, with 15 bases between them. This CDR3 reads CASSEGPLSEQYV. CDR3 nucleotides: TGTGCCAGCAGTGAAGGCCCCCTTTCCGAGCAGTACGTC.

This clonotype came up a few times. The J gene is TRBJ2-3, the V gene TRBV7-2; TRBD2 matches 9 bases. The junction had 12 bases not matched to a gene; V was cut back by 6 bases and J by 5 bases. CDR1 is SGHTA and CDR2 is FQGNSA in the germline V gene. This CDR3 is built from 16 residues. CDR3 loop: CASRRTLAGGKDTQYF. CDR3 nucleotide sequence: TGTGCCAGCAGAAGAACCTTGGCGGGGGGGAAAGATACGCAGTATTTT.

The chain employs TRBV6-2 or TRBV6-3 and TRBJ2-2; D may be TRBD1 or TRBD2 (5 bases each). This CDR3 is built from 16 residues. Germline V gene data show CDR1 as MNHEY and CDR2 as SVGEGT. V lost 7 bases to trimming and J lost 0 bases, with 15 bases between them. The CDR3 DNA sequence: TGTGCCAGCATTCGTTACGAGGGGACGAACACCGGGGAGCTGTTTTTT. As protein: CASIRYEGTNTGELFF.

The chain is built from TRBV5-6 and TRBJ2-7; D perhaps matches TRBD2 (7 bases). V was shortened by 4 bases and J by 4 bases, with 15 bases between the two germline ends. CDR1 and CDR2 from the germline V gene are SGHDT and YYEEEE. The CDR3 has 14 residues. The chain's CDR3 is CASSPTGGLYEQYV. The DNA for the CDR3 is TGTGCCAGCAGCCCAACCGGGGGGCTGTACGAGCAGTACGTC.

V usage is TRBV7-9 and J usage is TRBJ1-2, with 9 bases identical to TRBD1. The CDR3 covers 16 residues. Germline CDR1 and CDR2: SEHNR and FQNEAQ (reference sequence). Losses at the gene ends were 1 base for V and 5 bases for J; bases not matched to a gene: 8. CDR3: CASSLEETGGRYGYTF. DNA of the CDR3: TGTGCCAGCAGCTTAGAAGAGACAGGGGGTCGGTATGGCTACACCTTC.

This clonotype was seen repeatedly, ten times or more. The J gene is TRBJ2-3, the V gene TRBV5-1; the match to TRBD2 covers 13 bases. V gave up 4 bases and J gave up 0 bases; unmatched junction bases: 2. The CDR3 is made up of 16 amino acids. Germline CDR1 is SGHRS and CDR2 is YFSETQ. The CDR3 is CASSPGLAGSTDTQYF. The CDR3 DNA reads TGCGCCAGCAGCCCGGGACTAGCGGGAAGCACAGATACGCAGTATTTT. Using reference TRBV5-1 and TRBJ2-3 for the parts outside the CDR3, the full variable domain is KAGVTQTPRYLIKTRGQQVTLSCSPISGHRSVSWYQQTPGQGLQFLFEYFSETQRNKGNFPGRFSGRQFSNSRSEMNVSTLELGDSALYLCASSPGLAGSTDTQYFGPGTRLTVL.

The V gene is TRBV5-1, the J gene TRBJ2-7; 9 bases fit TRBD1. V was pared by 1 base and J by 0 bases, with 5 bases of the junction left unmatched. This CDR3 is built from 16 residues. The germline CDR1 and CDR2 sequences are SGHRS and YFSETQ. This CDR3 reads CASSLLETGGSYEQYF. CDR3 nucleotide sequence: TGCGCCAGCAGCTTGCTCGAGACAGGGGGCTCCTACGAGCAGTACTTC.

As DNA, the CDR3 is TGTGCCAGCAGCTTGGTCCCGGGACAGGGAGGATCACCCCTCCACTTT. As protein: CASSLVPGQGGSPLHF. This chain uses TRBV5-5 with TRBJ1-6, with 9 bases fitting TRBD1. This CDR3 is 16 amino acids long. The V gene's germline CDR1 is SGHKS and CDR2 YYEKEE (reference sequence). The ends lost 0 bases at V and 10 bases at J; junction bases unmatched: 8.

The CDR3 spells CAISGSLDTQYF. CDR3 bases: TGTGCCATCAGTGGGTCCCTAGATACGCAGTATTTT. The chain links TRBV10-3 to TRBJ2-3; D remains ambiguous. CDR3 length: 12 amino acids. The V end was cut by 4 bases, the J end by 5 bases, with 7 bases between. CDR1 ENHRY and CDR2 SYGVKD come from the germline V gene.